Below, one T cell receptor (beta chain) is given with its context. The source of the sample is a study of blood T cell repertoires in COVID-19. Across the study: Material from acute and convalescent COVID-19 was sourced from the United States, Italy and Spain. PBMCs, B-cell-depleted T cells, or T cells provided the cDNA or gDNA that made up the material.

Study processing details: Nucleated cell counts were estimated from reference gene primer amplification. Repertoires were generated with immunoSEQ multiplex PCR, while TCRdb's copy carries only in-frame clones and drops some. The V and J calls and clone size were taken over from that table, and D and trimming were inferred from the DNA. The data show some 70,000 clones, with about 86% seen just once and 5.3% held by the top ten. This receptor was taken from a middle-aged man with active COVID-19. Sequencing used peripheral blood.

CDR3 region: CATSDGRGRDNEQFF. For the CDR3, the DNA is TGTGCCACCAGTGATGGCAGGGGGCGAGACAATGAGCAGTTCTTC. The V and J genes are TRBV24-1 and TRBJ2-1, with 8 positions matching TRBD1. Germline assignment: CDR1 KGHDR and CDR2 SFDVKD. The CDR3 sequence is 15 residues long. V lost 3 bases and J lost 5; bases outside the gene matches: 5.